One and the same sample provided the 11 T cell receptor beta chains below, sequenced in a study of cytomegalovirus exposure and HLA in healthy donors (dated by TCRdb to the late 2010s). Preparation of the library involved the immunoSEQ multiplex PCR assay. A mixture of 60 forward primers for TCR Vbeta segments and 13 reverse primers for TCR Jbeta segments was used in the multiplex PCR. TCRdb limited this immuneACCESS table to in-frame rearrangements with V and J called. A share of clones is missing; checked studies link under half to unresolved V genes, and the rest is unexplained. A total of about 180,000 clones appear in this sample, over 75% of them only once. The ten most abundant clones make up around 0.52% of the sample. The sequenced sample was PBMCs. These receptors were obtained from a woman between 45 and 65 years old in good health and CMV-seronegative.

V and J are TRBV6-5 and TRBJ1-2; unclear D gene. The CDR3 extends over 12 amino acids. Trimming stripped 7 bases from V and 8 bases from J, with 14 bases between. CDR1 and CDR2 (germline): MNHEY, SVGAGI. In nucleotides, the CDR3 is TGTGCCAGCACCAACGGAGGACGGGGCTACACCTTC. It codes for CASTNGGRGYTF.

The V call is TRBV15, the J call TRBJ1-5, with D perhaps matching TRBD1 (5 bases). V dropped 1 base and J dropped 2 bases, with 6 bases sitting between them. The CDR3 is made up of 14 amino acids. The germline V gene has CDR1 LNHNV and CDR2 YYDKDF (reference sequence). The CDR3 spells CATSRGGGNQPQHF. The CDR3 nucleotides read TGTGCCACCAGCAGAGGGGGCGGCAATCAGCCCCAGCATTTT.

The rearrangement links TRBV10-1 to TRBJ1-2; D is perhaps TRBD1 (6 bases). Trimming removed 3 bases from V and 4 bases from J, with 18 bases in between. The CDR3 is 16 residues long. Germline V CDR1 and CDR2: WNHNN, SYGVQD (reference sequence). The CDR3 region is CASSEDPQGFGYGYTF. In DNA form, the CDR3 reads TGCGCCAGCAGTGAAGACCCACAGGGATTTGGCTATGGCTACACCTTC.

In its sample, this clone was seen once. This chain uses TRBV19 with TRBJ1-1; 8 bases match TRBD1. The CDR3 is 16 residues long. V was pared by 5 bases and J by 0 bases, with 8 bases of the junction left unmatched. Germline values: CDR1 LNHDA, CDR2 SQIVND (reference sequence). The CDR3 region is CASSPRADRVNTEAFF. The CDR3 region has the DNA TGTGCCAGTAGTCCGCGGGCGGACAGGGTGAACACTGAAGCTTTCTTT.

This chain uses TRBV11-3 with TRBJ1-1, with no clear D. The V end lost 4 bases, the J end lost 2 bases, and 8 bases lay between the germline ends. The CDR3 has 13 residues. Germline V gives CDR1 SGHNT, CDR2 YENEEA. In DNA form, the CDR3 reads TGTGCCAGCAGCTACCGACATAACACTGAAGCTTTCTTT. Amino acid sequence: CASSYRHNTEAFF.

V is TRBV4-1 and J is TRBJ2-3; D uncertain. Per the germline V gene, CDR1 is MGHRA and CDR2 is YSYEKL. Trimming left V 1 base short and J 8 bases short, with 7 bases between. This CDR3 has 12 residues. CDR3 residues: CASSQAVGTQYF. The CDR3 DNA reads TGCGCCAGCAGCCAAGCGGTCGGTACGCAGTATTTT.

On this clone: Distinct nucleotide sequences in the sample also encode this CDR3. V usage is TRBV28 and J usage is TRBJ2-7; TRBD2 is a possible D gene (6 bases). The CDR3 is made up of 12 amino acids. Germline CDR1 is MDHEN and CDR2 is SYDVKM. Between the trimmed V and J ends, which lost 6 bases and 4 bases, there was a span of 10 bases. The CDR3 DNA reads TGTGCCAGCAGCCTGGGGGGTTACGAGCAGTACTTC. It specifies CASSLGGYEQYF.

The chain has TRBV7-6 and TRBJ2-1; 9 positions agree with TRBD1. The CDR3 spans 15 residues. Germline lookup yields CDR1 SGHVS and CDR2 FNYEAQ. After removal of 5 bases from V and 9 bases from J, the junction contained 11 bases not matched to a gene. CDR3 in DNA: TGTGCCAGCAGCCACTCCGGGACAGGGAATCCTGAGCAGTTCTTC. It specifies CASSHSGTGNPEQFF.

The chain joins TRBV10-2 to TRBJ2-1; TRBD2 agrees at 9 bases. V lost 2 bases and J lost 3; bases outside the gene matches: 2. Per germline, CDR1 WSHSY and CDR2 SAAADI. This CDR3 is 15 amino acids long. CDR3 loop: CASSELAGIYNEQFF. CDR3 bases: TGCGCCAGCAGTGAGCTAGCGGGGATCTACAATGAGCAGTTCTTC.

The chain uses TRBV9 and TRBJ2-7, with 9 bases that match TRBD2. The trim removed 0 bases at V and 2 bases at J, leaving 3 bases unmatched. Germline-derived CDR1 and CDR2 are SGDLS and YYNGEE. The CDR3 runs 15 residues. CDR3 bases: TGTGCCAGCAGCGTAGAGGCGGGAGGGACCTACGAGCAGTACTTC. It codes for CASSVEAGGTYEQYF.

This chain links TRBV4-1 with TRBJ2-4, with D possibly being TRBD2 (7 bases). The ends were cut back, 1 base at V and 3 bases at J, with 16 bases in the middle. The CDR3 has 17 amino acids. The germline V gene has CDR1 MGHRA and CDR2 YSYEKL. The chain's CDR3 is CASSQGRAGALKNIQYF. DNA of the CDR3: TGCGCCAGCAGCCAAGGTAGGGCGGGGGCCCTCAAAAACATTCAGTACTTC.